This section outlines one TCR beta chain sequence together with its context. Its antigen is not identified. Per the germline V gene, CDR1 is SGHNT and CDR2 is YYREEE (reference sequence). J gave up 6 bases and V 4 bases, and 4 bases lay outside the gene matches. The CDR3 contains 15 residues. The sample belongs to a study of T cell responses to AZD1222 COVID-19 vaccine. Whole-study results and caveats: Repertoire sampling happened only post peak T cell response. Spike-wide vaccine-associated CD4 TCRs dominated at 160-218 and 743-854. Mostly white British, mostly female donors; authors suggested clonal diversity may be underestimated.

Clones were read by immunoSEQ multiplex PCR, and TCRdb kept only the in-frame ones, dropping some. The data contain around 110,000 clones, about nine tenths of them singletons. V gene TRBV5-4 combines with J gene TRBJ2-7; the match to TRBD2 covers 16 bases. This specimen was peripheral blood, taken on day 0 of AZD1222 vaccination. The source is an adult in good health. The CDR3 DNA reads TGTGCCAGCAGCCCGGGGACTAGCGGGAGGGCCGAGCAGTACTTC. Translation gives CASSPGTSGRAEQYF.